This T cell receptor beta chain was identified in a study of shared clonotypes between healthy human individuals. Across the whole study: The study drew on two women and a few men aged 18 to 49 as donors.

General study findings and limits: In the sorted subsets, rarefaction showed sequencing was incomplete despite large depth. Researchers found naive subsets generally carried larger estimated richness than memory subsets. Non-shared clonotypes had lower generation probabilities than those shared by all four donors.

Naive CD8 isolation took CD45RO-negative cells positively selected for CCR7 and excluded terminally differentiated effector memory CD45RA+ cells. In germline, CDR1 is SNHLY, CDR2 FYNNEI. The CDR3 runs 15 residues. The trim removed 7 bases at V and 1 base at J, leaving 7 bases unmatched. Of note for this clone: What it binds is unknown.

Profiled with immunoSEQ multiplex PCR; TCRdb holds only in-frame clones, not every one. The sample has hundreds of thousands of clones; nearly 98% are singletons. The J gene is TRBJ2-5, the V gene TRBV2, with 9 nucleotides matching TRBD1. This receptor was identified in a man between 25 and 39 years old in good health. The sample consisted of naive CD8+ T cells sorted from blood. CDR3 residues: CASTPRTGVQETQYF. In DNA, the CDR3 is TGTGCCAGCACTCCTAGGACAGGGGTCCAAGAGACCCAGTACTTC.